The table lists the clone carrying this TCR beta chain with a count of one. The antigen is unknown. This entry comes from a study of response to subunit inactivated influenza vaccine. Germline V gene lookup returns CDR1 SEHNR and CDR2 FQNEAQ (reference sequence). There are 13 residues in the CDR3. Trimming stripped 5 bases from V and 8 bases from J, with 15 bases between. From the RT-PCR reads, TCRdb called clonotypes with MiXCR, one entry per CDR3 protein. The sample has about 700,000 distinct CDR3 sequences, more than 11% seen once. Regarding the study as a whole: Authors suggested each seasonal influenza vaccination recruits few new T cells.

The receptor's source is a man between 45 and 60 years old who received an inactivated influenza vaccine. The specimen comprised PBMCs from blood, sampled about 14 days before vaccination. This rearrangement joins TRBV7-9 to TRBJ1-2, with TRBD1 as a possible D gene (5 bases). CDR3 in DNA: TGTGCCAGCAGCCGCAACCCTAGGGGAGGCTACACCTTC. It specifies CASSRNPRGGYTF.